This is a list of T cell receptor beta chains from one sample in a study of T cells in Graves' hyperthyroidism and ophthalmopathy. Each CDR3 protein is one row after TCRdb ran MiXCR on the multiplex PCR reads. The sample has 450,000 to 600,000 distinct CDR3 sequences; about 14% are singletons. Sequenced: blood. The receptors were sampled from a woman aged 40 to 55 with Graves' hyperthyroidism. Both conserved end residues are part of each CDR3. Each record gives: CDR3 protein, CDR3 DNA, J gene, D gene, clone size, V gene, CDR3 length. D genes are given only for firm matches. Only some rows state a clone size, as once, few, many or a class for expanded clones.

CDR3 protein: CASRTEEPYEQYF; CDR3 DNA: TGTGCCAGCCGGACAGAAGAACCTTACGAGCAGTACTTC; J gene: TRBJ2-7; D gene: -; clone size: many; V gene: TRBV7-8; CDR3 length: 13
CDR3 protein: CASSPSPWDPDTQYF; CDR3 DNA: TGTGCCAGCAGCCCGAGTCCTTGGGATCCAGATACGCAGTATTTT; J gene: TRBJ2-3; D gene: -; clone size: few; V gene: TRBV9; CDR3 length: 15
CDR3 protein: CASSLLGGVREQYF; CDR3 DNA: TGTGCCAGCAGTTTACTCGGGGGCGTGAGGGAGCAGTACTTC; J gene: TRBJ2-7; D gene: -; clone size: many; V gene: TRBV28; CDR3 length: 14
CDR3 protein: CASSPRPSWGGSSYEQYF; CDR3 DNA: TGTGCCAGCAGCCCCAGACCCTCCTGGGGGGGTAGCTCCTACGAGCAGTACTTC; J gene: TRBJ2-7; D gene: TRBD2; clone size: many; V gene: TRBV7-8; CDR3 length: 18
CDR3 protein: CASVRGDTGELFF; CDR3 DNA: TGTGCTAGTGTTAGGGGGGACACCGGGGAGCTGTTTTTT; J gene: TRBJ2-2; D gene: -; clone size: many; V gene: TRBV12-5; CDR3 length: 13
CDR3 protein: CASSQDLDGEAFF; CDR3 DNA: TGTGCCAGCAGCCAAGATTTAGATGGTGAAGCTTTCTTT; J gene: TRBJ1-1; D gene: -; clone size: many; V gene: TRBV14; CDR3 length: 13
CDR3 protein: CASSSGNSPLHF; CDR3 DNA: TGTGCCAGCAGCTCAGGGAATTCACCCCTCCACTTT; J gene: TRBJ1-6; D gene: -; clone size: many; V gene: TRBV13; CDR3 length: 12
CDR3 protein: CASSLTGVARSTDTQYF; CDR3 DNA: TGTGCCAGCAGCTTAACTGGTGTAGCGCGAAGCACAGATACGCAGTATTTT; J gene: TRBJ2-3; D gene: -; clone size: many; V gene: TRBV7-3; CDR3 length: 17
CDR3 protein: CASSRGLAGDSYEQYF; CDR3 DNA: TGCGCCAGCAGCCGTGGGCTAGCGGGAGACTCCTACGAGCAGTACTTC; J gene: TRBJ2-7; D gene: TRBD2; clone size: few; V gene: TRBV4-1; CDR3 length: 16
CDR3 protein: CASSEAPGRAGEQFF; CDR3 DNA: TGTGCCAGCAGTGAAGCTCCGGGACGCGCAGGTGAGCAGTTCTTC; J gene: TRBJ2-1; D gene: -; clone size: many; V gene: TRBV2; CDR3 length: 15
CDR3 protein: CASSQEGGGGTGELFF; CDR3 DNA: TGCGCCAGCAGCCAAGAGGGCGGGGGGGGCACCGGGGAGCTGTTTTTT; J gene: TRBJ2-2; D gene: TRBD2; clone size: -; V gene: TRBV4-1; CDR3 length: 16
CDR3 protein: CASSGELGLVTRNTGELFF; CDR3 DNA: TGTGCCAGCAGCGGCGAACTGGGCCTAGTGACGAGAAACACCGGGGAGCTGTTTTTT; J gene: TRBJ2-2; D gene: -; clone size: -; V gene: TRBV9; CDR3 length: 19
CDR3 protein: CASSPHRGGAPTEAFF; CDR3 DNA: TGTGCCAGCAGCCCTCACAGGGGGGGAGCGCCCACTGAAGCTTTCTTT; J gene: TRBJ1-1; D gene: TRBD1; clone size: many; V gene: TRBV3-1; CDR3 length: 16
CDR3 protein: CASSHAWGQRDYNEQFF; CDR3 DNA: TGTGCCAGCAGCCACGCCTGGGGGCAGCGGGATTACAATGAGCAGTTCTTC; J gene: TRBJ2-1; D gene: -; clone size: many; V gene: TRBV3-1; CDR3 length: 17
CDR3 protein: CATTARYGELFF; CDR3 DNA: TGTGCCACTACGGCGCGTTACGGGGAGCTGTTTTTT; J gene: TRBJ2-2; D gene: -; clone size: many; V gene: TRBV28; CDR3 length: 12
CDR3 protein: CASSLAQAVYSNQPQHF; CDR3 DNA: TGTGCCAGCAGCTTAGCGCAGGCGGTATATAGCAATCAGCCCCAGCATTTT; J gene: TRBJ1-5; D gene: -; clone size: many; V gene: TRBV7-8; CDR3 length: 17
CDR3 protein: CSARTGGSYEQYF; CDR3 DNA: TGCAGTGCTAGGACAGGGGGGTCCTACGAGCAGTACTTC; J gene: TRBJ2-7; D gene: TRBD1; clone size: many; V gene: TRBV20-1; CDR3 length: 13
CDR3 protein: CASSPWTSGSSYNEQFF; CDR3 DNA: TGTGCCAGCAGCCCATGGACTAGCGGGAGTTCCTACAATGAGCAGTTCTTC; J gene: TRBJ2-1; D gene: TRBD2; clone size: many; V gene: TRBV7-2; CDR3 length: 17
CDR3 protein: CATSRDVGELAGVTGELFF; CDR3 DNA: TGTGCCACCAGCAGAGATGTAGGGGAACTAGCGGGAGTAACCGGGGAGCTGTTTTTT; J gene: TRBJ2-2; D gene: TRBD2; clone size: -; V gene: TRBV15; CDR3 length: 19
CDR3 protein: CASSFSAGGTYEQYF; CDR3 DNA: TGTGCCAGCAGTTTTTCGGCGGGAGGAACCTACGAGCAGTACTTC; J gene: TRBJ2-7; D gene: TRBD2; clone size: few; V gene: TRBV28; CDR3 length: 15
CDR3 protein: CASSLSTTPGTSGKKETQYF; CDR3 DNA: TGTGCCAGCAGCTTGTCCACCACCCCGGGGACTAGCGGGAAGAAGGAGACCCAGTACTTC; J gene: TRBJ2-5; D gene: TRBD2; clone size: many; V gene: TRBV5-5; CDR3 length: 20
CDR3 protein: CASSRSRSRDTQYF; CDR3 DNA: TGTGCCAGCAGCCGGAGTCGGTCTCGAGATACGCAGTATTTT; J gene: TRBJ2-3; D gene: -; clone size: many; V gene: TRBV5-4; CDR3 length: 14
CDR3 protein: CATSRDPGGFYNEQFF; CDR3 DNA: TGTGCCACCAGCAGAGATCCAGGGGGCTTCTACAATGAGCAGTTCTTC; J gene: TRBJ2-1; D gene: TRBD1; clone size: few; V gene: TRBV15; CDR3 length: 16
CDR3 protein: CASTRDLYNEQFF; CDR3 DNA: TGTGCCAGCACCCGGGACCTATACAATGAGCAGTTCTTC; J gene: TRBJ2-1; D gene: -; clone size: -; V gene: TRBV5-8; CDR3 length: 13
CDR3 protein: CAWTDTGELFF; CDR3 DNA: TGTGCCTGGACGGACACCGGGGAGCTGTTTTTT; J gene: TRBJ2-2; D gene: -; clone size: many; V gene: TRBV30; CDR3 length: 11
CDR3 protein: CASSVGLPDTQYF; CDR3 DNA: TGTGCCAGCTCAGTCGGGCTCCCAGATACGCAGTATTTT; J gene: TRBJ2-3; D gene: -; clone size: many; V gene: TRBV18; CDR3 length: 13
CDR3 protein: CATSDPAQDGANVLTF; CDR3 DNA: TGTGCCACCAGTGACCCAGCCCAGGATGGGGCCAACGTCCTGACTTTC; J gene: TRBJ2-6; D gene: -; clone size: many; V gene: TRBV24-1; CDR3 length: 16
CDR3 protein: CASSLSGAIYEQYF; CDR3 DNA: TGTGCCAGCAGCCTATCGGGAGCGATCTACGAGCAGTACTTC; J gene: TRBJ2-7; D gene: -; clone size: many; V gene: TRBV11-2; CDR3 length: 14
CDR3 protein: CASSLRVSNQPQHF; CDR3 DNA: TGTGCCAGCAGTCTCAGGGTAAGCAATCAGCCCCAGCATTTT; J gene: TRBJ1-5; D gene: -; clone size: few; V gene: TRBV6-1; CDR3 length: 14
CDR3 protein: CASSYSGDRREQYF; CDR3 DNA: TGTGCCAGCAGTTACTCGGGGGACCGCCGAGAGCAGTACTTC; J gene: TRBJ2-7; D gene: -; clone size: many; V gene: TRBV6-5; CDR3 length: 14
CDR3 protein: CASSPQGSDTQYF; CDR3 DNA: TGCGCCAGCAGCCCACAGGGATCAGATACGCAGTATTTT; J gene: TRBJ2-3; D gene: -; clone size: few; V gene: TRBV5-1; CDR3 length: 13
CDR3 protein: CASSDSILGQGFTDTQYF; CDR3 DNA: TGTGCCAGCAGTGACTCGATCTTGGGACAGGGCTTCACAGATACGCAGTATTTT; J gene: TRBJ2-3; D gene: TRBD1; clone size: -; V gene: TRBV6-2/TRBV6-3; CDR3 length: 18